The clone carrying this T cell receptor (beta chain) appeared once. No antigen is known for it. Assay: immunoSEQ multiplex PCR; the TCRdb copy retains only in-frame clones and omits some. The sample shows 90,000 to 140,000 clones, 86% of them seen only once. The data derive from a study of cytomegalovirus exposure and HLA in healthy donors. Study information: In a later analysis, the 90 to 150 validation repertoires were reported to have used the same platform as the 600 to 700 first-cohort repertoires.

Germline CDR1 ENHRY, CDR2 SYGVKD. The CDR3 covers 15 residues. V was shortened by 3 bases and J by 5 bases, with 13 bases between the two germline ends. Study observations and caveats: It was reported that the classifier diagnosed cytomegalovirus status with high specificity and sensitivity in both the original and validation cohorts. There were some public TCRs occurring in many donors, but most TCR sequences were rare. According to a subsequent analysis, TCR clusters identified in the first cohort showed a tendency to co-occur across the 100 to 150 validation repertoires.

This sequence was found in a young woman in good health and CMV-seropositive. The specimen was PBMCs. The rearrangement uses TRBV10-3 and TRBJ1-4, with D tentatively TRBD1 (5 bases). CDR3 protein: CAISESRQTNEKLFF. CDR3 bases: TGTGCCATCAGTGAATCTAGACAGACGAATGAAAAACTGTTTTTT.